The 14 T cell receptor beta chains given below trace back to one sample, sequenced in a study of T cells in Graves' hyperthyroidism and ophthalmopathy. What was amplified from RNA transcripts were TCR beta CDR3 regions. The primer set for the first-round RT-PCR of the TCR CDR3 was HTBI. One entry per CDR3 protein, called by TCRdb with MiXCR from the multiplex PCR reads. This table holds nearly 750,000 distinct CDR3 sequences, under 45% found once. Sequencing was carried out using blood. The receptor source for this set is a woman aged 40 to 50 with Graves' hyperthyroidism.

The sample holds many counts of this clonotype. The genes are TRBV7-2 and TRBJ2-6; D is tentatively TRBD1 or TRBD2 (5 bases each). The CDR3 is 17 residues long. CDR1 is SGHTA, CDR2 FQGNSA, per germline. Trimming pared 4 bases from V and 2 bases from J, leaving 15 bases between. The CDR3 region has the DNA TGTGCCAGCAGCTCTCCGGAGAGGGGCGCTGGGGCCAACGTCCTGACTTTC. This gives the protein CASSSPERGAGANVLTF.

This clonotype was counted many times. The chain recombines TRBV7-9 with TRBJ2-5; 8 positions match TRBD2. V lost 7 bases and J lost 3; bases outside the gene matches: 7. The CDR3 loop spans 14 amino acids. The V gene's germline CDR1 is SEHNR and CDR2 FQNEAQ (reference sequence). The DNA of the CDR3 is TGTGCCAGCACCCCCCTGACTAGCGAAGAGACCCAGTACTTC. Its protein product is CASTPLTSEETQYF.

The chain uses TRBV13 and TRBJ1-2; D unclear. The CDR3 is 17 residues long. In germline, CDR1 is PRHDT, CDR2 FYEKMQ (reference sequence). Deletions cut 7 bases from V and 8 bases from J, with 29 bases between. The CDR3 DNA reads as TGTGCCAGCACTAAGCCGGGATCGCCCTTCTCAATGCCAGGCTACACCTTC. Translated, it gives CASTKPGSPFSMPGYTF.

As to this clonotype: Germline is not matched at one junction end, which may reflect a read error. The chain employs TRBV12-3 or TRBV12-4 and TRBJ2-5; unclear D gene. CDR3 size: 12 residues. CDR3 DNA: TGTGCCAGCAGTTTAGGTGAAGAGACCCAGCACTTC. Translating gives CASSLGEETQHF.

Comments on this clonotype: A read error may be the cause here, since a much bigger clone is one base away. The chain joins TRBV20-1 to TRBJ1-6; 8 bases align to TRBD1. Germline-derived CDR1 and CDR2 are DFQATT and SNEGSKA (reference sequence). This CDR3 is built from 14 residues. Losses at the gene ends were 5 bases for V and 15 bases for J; bases not matched to a gene: 15. CDR3 in DNA: TGCAGTGCTGACTCCGGACAGGGTTCTTGGCTCCTCCACTTT. As protein: CSADSGQGSWLLHF.

This clonotype was seen once. The chain employs TRBV10-3 and TRBJ1-2, with TRBD1 matching over 11 bases. Germline trimming cut 7 bases from V and 0 bases from J; bases unmatched to any gene: 10. Germline CDR1 reads ENHRY; CDR2 reads SYGVKD. CDR3 size: 17 residues. As DNA, the CDR3 is TGTGCCATCACGGCGAGCGGGGACAGGGGGGCTAACTATGGCTACACCTTC. Translated, it gives CAITASGDRGANYGYTF.

The gene calls are TRBV5-6 and TRBJ1-1; TRBD1 matches at 8 bases. Trimming removed 4 bases from V and 4 bases from J; junction bases left unmatched: 9. The germline CDR1 and CDR2 sequences are SGHDT and YYEEEE. The CDR3 is 15 amino acids. The CDR3 region has the DNA TGTGCCAGCAGCCTGGGACAGGTAGCGGGCACTGAAGCTTTCTTT. It is translated as CASSLGQVAGTEAFF.

Ten or more counts support this clonotype. V gene TRBV2 combines with J gene TRBJ1-2; D unresolved. V was shortened by 3 bases and J by 4 bases, with 18 bases between the two germline ends. CDR3 length equals 16 residues. Germline lookup yields CDR1 SNHLY and CDR2 FYNNEI. In DNA, the CDR3 is TGTGCCAGCAGTGACGAGGTCCGAATAGGTACCTATGGCTACACCTTC. This encodes CASSDEVRIGTYGYTF.

This clonotype was seen a handful of times. CDR3 in DNA: TGTGCCAGTATTCAAGGGGAGATTGGCAATCAGCCCCAGCATTTT. Translated, it gives CASIQGEIGNQPQHF. The J gene is TRBJ1-5, the V gene TRBV19; tentatively, D is TRBD1 (5 bases). V gave up 7 bases and J gave up 2 bases, with 15 bases separating them. The V gene's germline CDR1 is LNHDA and CDR2 SQIVND (reference sequence). The CDR3 is made up of 15 amino acids.

The rearrangement uses TRBV10-1 and TRBJ1-2, with a tentative D call TRBD1 (6 bases). In germline, CDR1 is WNHNN, CDR2 SYGVQD (reference sequence). V lost 6 bases to trimming and J lost 0 bases, with 23 bases between them. CDR3 length equals 18 residues. The CDR3 spells CASSRDRSQGSANYGYTF. The CDR3 nucleotides read TGCGCCAGCAGCCGGGACCGCTCACAGGGCTCAGCTAACTATGGCTACACCTTC.

With regard to this clonotype: The junction and the germline gene differ at one end; a read error may be behind it. The rearrangement links TRBV6-1 to TRBJ2-7, with TRBD1 matching 8 bases. CDR1 is MNHNS and CDR2 is SASEGT in the germline V gene. This CDR3 contains 15 residues. The CDR3 is CASSEVPGGSYGQYF. CDR3 sequence (DNA): TGTGCCAGCAGTGAAGTTCCAGGGGGCTCCTACGGGCAGTACTTC.

The table lists this clonotype with a count of one. The V call is TRBV7-3, the J call TRBJ2-7, with 8 bases fitting TRBD2. The germline V gene has CDR1 SGHTA and CDR2 FQGTGA. This CDR3 comprises 14 residues. V lost 4 bases and J lost 2; bases outside the gene matches: 4. The CDR3: CASSSTSAAYEQYF. In DNA, the CDR3 is TGTGCCAGCAGCTCGACTAGCGCGGCCTACGAGCAGTACTTC.

This clonotype was observed at least ten times. This sequence joins TRBV29-1 and TRBJ2-7; possibly TRBD1 or TRBD2 for D (5 bases each). There are 11 residues in the CDR3. Trimming took off 3 bases at V and 2 bases at J, with 5 bases between the two ends. Per germline, CDR1 SQVTM and CDR2 ANQGSEA. The CDR3 reads CSVEGAYEQYF. The CDR3 bases are TGCAGCGTTGAGGGGGCCTACGAGCAGTACTTC.

The chain joins TRBV5-5 to TRBJ2-2; 11 positions agree with TRBD2. J lost 7 bases, V lost 5 bases, and 7 bases had no gene match. Per the germline V gene, CDR1 is SGHKS and CDR2 is YYEKEE (reference sequence). This CDR3 has 15 amino acids. DNA of the CDR3: TGTGCCAGCAGATTTCCGGGACTAGCGGTCGGGGAGCTGTTTTTT. This gives the protein CASRFPGLAVGELFF. Complete variable domain (other parts from reference TRBV5-5 and TRBJ2-2): DAGVTQSPTHLIKTRGQQVTLRCSPISGHKSVSWYQQVLGQGPQFIFQYYEKEERGRGNFPDRFSARQFPNYSSELNVNALLLGDSALYLCASRFPGLAVGELFFGEGSRLTVL.